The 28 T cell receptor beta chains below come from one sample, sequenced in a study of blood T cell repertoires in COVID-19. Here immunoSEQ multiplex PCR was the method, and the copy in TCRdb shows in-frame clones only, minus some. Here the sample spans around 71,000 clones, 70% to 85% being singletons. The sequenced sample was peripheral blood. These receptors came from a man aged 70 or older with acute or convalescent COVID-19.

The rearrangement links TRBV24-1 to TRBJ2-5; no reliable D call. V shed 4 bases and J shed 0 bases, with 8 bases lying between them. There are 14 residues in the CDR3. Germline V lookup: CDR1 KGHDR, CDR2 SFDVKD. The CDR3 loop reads CATSEHKYQETQYF. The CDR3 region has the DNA TGTGCCACCAGTGAACATAAGTACCAAGAGACCCAGTACTTC.

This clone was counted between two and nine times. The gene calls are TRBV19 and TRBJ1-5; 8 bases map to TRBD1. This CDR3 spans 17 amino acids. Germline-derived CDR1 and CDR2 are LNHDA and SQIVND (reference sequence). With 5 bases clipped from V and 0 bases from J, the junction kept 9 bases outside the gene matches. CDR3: CASSGSNRGDSNQPQHF. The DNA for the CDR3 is TGTGCCAGTAGTGGATCTAACAGGGGGGATAGCAATCAGCCCCAGCATTTT.

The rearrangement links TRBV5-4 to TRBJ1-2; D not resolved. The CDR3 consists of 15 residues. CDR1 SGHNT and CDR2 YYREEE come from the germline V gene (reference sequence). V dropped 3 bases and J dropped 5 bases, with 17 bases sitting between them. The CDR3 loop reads CASSSHTGVDYGYTF. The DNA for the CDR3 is TGTGCCAGCAGCTCCCACACGGGAGTTGATTATGGCTACACCTTC. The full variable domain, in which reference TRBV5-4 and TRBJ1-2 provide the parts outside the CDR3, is ETGVTQSPTHLIKTRGQQVTLRCSSQSGHNTVSWYQQALGQGPQFIFQYYREEENGRGNFPPRFSGLQFPNYSSELNVNALELDDSALYLCASSSHTGVDYGYTFGSGTRLTVV.

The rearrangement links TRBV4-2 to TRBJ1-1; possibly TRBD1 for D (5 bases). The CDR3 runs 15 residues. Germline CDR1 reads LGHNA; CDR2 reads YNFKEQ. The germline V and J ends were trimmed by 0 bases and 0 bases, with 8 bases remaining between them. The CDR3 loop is CASSQDAGMNTEAFF. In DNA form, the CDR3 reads TGTGCCAGCAGCCAAGATGCAGGGATGAACACTGAAGCTTTCTTT.

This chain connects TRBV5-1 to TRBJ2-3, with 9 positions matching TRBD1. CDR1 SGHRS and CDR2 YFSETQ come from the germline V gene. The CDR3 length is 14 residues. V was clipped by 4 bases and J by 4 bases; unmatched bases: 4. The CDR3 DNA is TGCGCCAGCAGCACCGACAGGGGGGCAGATACGCAGTATTTT. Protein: CASSTDRGADTQYF.

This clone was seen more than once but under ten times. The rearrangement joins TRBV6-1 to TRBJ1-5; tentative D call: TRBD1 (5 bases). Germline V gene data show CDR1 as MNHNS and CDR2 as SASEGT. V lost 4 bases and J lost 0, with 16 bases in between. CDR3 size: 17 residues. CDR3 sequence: CASSALPGGSSNQPQHF. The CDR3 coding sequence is TGTGCCAGCAGTGCCCTTCCCGGGGGGAGTAGCAATCAGCCCCAGCATTTT.

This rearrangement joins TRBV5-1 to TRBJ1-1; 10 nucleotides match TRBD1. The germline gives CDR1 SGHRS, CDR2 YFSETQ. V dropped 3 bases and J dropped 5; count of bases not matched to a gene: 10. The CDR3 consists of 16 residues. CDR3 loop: CASSSGRQGAWTEAFF. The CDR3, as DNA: TGCGCCAGCAGCTCCGGCCGACAGGGGGCGTGGACTGAAGCTTTCTTT.

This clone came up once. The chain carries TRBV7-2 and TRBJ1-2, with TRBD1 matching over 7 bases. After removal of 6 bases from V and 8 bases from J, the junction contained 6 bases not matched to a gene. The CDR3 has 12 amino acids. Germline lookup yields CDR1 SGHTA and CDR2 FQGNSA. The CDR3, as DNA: TGTGCCAGCAGTCCAGGGGGAAGAGGCTACACCTTC. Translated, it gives CASSPGGRGYTF.

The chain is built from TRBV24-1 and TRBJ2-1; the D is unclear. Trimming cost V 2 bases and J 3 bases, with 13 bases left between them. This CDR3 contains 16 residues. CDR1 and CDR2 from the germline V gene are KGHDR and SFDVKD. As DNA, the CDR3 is TGTGCCACCAGTGATTCCCGTATACCGGTCTACAATGAGCAGTTCTTC. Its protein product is CATSDSRIPVYNEQFF.

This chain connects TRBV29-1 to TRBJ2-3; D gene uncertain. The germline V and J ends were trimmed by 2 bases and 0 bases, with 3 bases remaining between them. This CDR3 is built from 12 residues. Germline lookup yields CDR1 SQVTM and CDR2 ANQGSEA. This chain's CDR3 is CSVELSTDTQYF. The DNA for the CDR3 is TGCAGCGTTGAACTTAGCACAGATACGCAGTATTTT.

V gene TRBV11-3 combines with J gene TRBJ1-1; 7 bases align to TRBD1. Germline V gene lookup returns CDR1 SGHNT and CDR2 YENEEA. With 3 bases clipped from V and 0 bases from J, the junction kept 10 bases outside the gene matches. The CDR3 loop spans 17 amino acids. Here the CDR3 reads CASSFKGGWVMNTEAFF. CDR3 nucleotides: TGTGCCAGCAGCTTCAAAGGGGGCTGGGTCATGAACACTGAAGCTTTCTTT.

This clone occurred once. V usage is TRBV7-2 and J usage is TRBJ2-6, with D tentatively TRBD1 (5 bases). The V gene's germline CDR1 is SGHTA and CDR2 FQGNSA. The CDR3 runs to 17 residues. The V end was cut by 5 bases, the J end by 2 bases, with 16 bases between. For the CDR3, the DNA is TGTGCCAGCAGCCCCACACACGGCAGGGCTGGGGCCAACGTCCTGACTTTC. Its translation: CASSPTHGRAGANVLTF.

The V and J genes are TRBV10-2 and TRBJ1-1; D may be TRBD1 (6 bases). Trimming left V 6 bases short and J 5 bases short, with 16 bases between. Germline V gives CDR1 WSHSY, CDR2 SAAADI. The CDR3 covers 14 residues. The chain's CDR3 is CASSGLGGGTEAFF. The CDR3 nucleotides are TGCGCCAGCAGCGGATTAGGGGGTGGAACTGAAGCTTTCTTT.

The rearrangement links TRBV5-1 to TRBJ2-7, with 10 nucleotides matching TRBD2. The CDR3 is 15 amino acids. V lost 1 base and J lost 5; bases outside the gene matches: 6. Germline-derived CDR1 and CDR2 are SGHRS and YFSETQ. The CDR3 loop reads CASSLSSGSAHEQYF. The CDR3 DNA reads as TGCGCCAGCAGCTTGTCTAGCGGGAGTGCCCACGAGCAGTACTTC.

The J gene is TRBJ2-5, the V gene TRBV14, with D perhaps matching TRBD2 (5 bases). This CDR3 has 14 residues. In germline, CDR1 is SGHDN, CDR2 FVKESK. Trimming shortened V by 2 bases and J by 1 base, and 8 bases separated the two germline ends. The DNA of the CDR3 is TGTGCCAGCAGCCAAAGGAGGTCCCAAGAGACCCAGTACTTC. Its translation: CASSQRRSQETQYF.

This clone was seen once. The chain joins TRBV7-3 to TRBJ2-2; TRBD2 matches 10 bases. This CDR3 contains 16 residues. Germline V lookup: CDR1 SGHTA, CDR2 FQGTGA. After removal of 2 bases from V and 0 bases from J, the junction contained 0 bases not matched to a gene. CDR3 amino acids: CASSLLAGANTGELFF. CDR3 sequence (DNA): TGTGCCAGCAGCTTACTAGCGGGAGCGAACACCGGGGAGCTGTTTTTT.

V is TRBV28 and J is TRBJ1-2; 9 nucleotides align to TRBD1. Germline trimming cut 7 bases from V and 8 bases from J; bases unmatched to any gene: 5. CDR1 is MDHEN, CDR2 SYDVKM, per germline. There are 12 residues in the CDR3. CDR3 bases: TGTGCCAGCAACACAGGGGGCAGAGGCTACACCTTC. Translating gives CASNTGGRGYTF.

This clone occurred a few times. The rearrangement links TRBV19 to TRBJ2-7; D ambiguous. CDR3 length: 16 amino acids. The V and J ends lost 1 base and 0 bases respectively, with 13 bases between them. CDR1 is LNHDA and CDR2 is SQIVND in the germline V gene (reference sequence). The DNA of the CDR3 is TGTGCCAGTAGTATAGGCCCCCGGCGGAGCTCCTACGAGCAGTACTTC. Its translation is CASSIGPRRSSYEQYF.

The CDR3 DNA reads TGTGCCAGCAGCTTACGAGGGACAGGGGGCGATGGCTACACCTTC. Translating it yields CASSLRGTGGDGYTF. The chain couples TRBV7-3 to TRBJ1-2; 12 nucleotides match TRBD1. Germline CDR1 reads SGHTA; CDR2 reads FQGTGA. Trimming cost V 2 bases and J 6 bases; bases outside gene matches: 4. The CDR3 spans 15 residues.

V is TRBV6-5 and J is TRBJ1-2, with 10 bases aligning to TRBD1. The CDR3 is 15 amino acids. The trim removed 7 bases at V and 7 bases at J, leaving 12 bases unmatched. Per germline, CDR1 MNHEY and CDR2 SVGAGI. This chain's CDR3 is CASTLGGQGIGGYTF. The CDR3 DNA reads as TGTGCCAGCACTTTAGGGGGACAGGGGATCGGTGGCTACACCTTC.

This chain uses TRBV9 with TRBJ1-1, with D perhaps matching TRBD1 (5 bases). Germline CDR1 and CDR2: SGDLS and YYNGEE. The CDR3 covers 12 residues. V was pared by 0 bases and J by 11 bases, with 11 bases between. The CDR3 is CASSVEGGGAFF. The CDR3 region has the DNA TGTGCCAGCAGCGTAGAGGGCGGGGGGGCTTTCTTT.

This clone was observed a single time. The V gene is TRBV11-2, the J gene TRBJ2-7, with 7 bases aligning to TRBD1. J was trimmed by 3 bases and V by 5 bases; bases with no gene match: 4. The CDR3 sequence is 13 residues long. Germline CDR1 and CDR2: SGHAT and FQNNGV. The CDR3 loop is CASSPGQDYEQYF. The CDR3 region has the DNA TGTGCCAGCAGCCCAGGACAGGACTACGAGCAGTACTTC.

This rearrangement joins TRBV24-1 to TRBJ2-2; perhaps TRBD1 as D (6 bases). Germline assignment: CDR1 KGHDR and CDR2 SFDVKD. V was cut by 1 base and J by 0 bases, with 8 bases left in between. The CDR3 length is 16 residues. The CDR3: CATSDFGGPNTGELFF. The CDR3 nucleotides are TGTGCCACCAGTGATTTTGGGGGCCCGAACACCGGGGAGCTGTTTTTT.

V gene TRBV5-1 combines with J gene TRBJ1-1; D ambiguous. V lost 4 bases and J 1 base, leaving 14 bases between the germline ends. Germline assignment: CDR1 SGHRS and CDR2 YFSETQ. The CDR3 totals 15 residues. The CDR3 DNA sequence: TGCGCCAGCAGCCCGACGGCGACTGAGAACACTGAAGCTTTCTTT. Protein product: CASSPTATENTEAFF.

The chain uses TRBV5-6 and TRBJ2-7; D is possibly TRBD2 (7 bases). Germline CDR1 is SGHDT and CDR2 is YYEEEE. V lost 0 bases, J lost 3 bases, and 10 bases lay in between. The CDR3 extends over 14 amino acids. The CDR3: CASSLAGGHYEQYF. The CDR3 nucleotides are TGTGCCAGCAGCTTGGCGGGGGGCCACTACGAGCAGTACTTC. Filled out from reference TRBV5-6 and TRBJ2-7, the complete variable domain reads DAGVTQSPTHLIKTRGQQVTLRCSPKSGHDTVSWYQQALGQGPQFIFQYYEEEERQRGNFPDRFSGHQFPNYSSELNVNALLLGDSALYLCASSLAGGHYEQYFGPGTRLTVT.

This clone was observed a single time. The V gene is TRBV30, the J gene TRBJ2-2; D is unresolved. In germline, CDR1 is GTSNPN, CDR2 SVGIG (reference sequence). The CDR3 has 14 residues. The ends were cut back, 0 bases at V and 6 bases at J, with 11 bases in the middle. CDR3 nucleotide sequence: TGTGCCTGGAGTGTACGAGCAAACCCCGGGGAGCTGTTTTTT. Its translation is CAWSVRANPGELFF.

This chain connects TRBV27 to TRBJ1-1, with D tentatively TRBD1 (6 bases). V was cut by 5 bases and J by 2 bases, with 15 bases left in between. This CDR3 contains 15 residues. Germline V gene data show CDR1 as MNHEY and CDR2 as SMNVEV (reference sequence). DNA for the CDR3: TGTGCCAGCAGTCCTTCGGGGGGCCTAAACACTGAAGCTTTCTTT. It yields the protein CASSPSGGLNTEAFF.

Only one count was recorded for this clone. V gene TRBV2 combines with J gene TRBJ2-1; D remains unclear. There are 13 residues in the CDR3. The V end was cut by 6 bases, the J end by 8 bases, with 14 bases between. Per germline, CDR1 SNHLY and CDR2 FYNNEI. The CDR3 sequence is CASRPVIPHEQFF. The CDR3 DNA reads TGTGCCAGCAGACCGGTGATACCCCATGAGCAGTTCTTC.